The following is a T cell receptor (beta chain) sequence with its context. Its matching antigen is unknown. The sample is drawn from a study of identical twins. Whole-study findings and limits: Fewer insertions marked abundant cord blood beta clonotypes; young adult naive trended weakly, memory not at all. The authors drew conclusions from cross-sectional statistical analysis rather than following the same donors.

CDR3 length equals 18 residues. V dropped 3 bases and J dropped 3 bases, with 21 bases sitting between them. Germline assignment: CDR1 KGHSH and CDR2 LQKENI. A universal primer binding site was introduced by template switching. The final cDNA contained unique molecular identifiers. Each CDR3 protein is one row after TCRdb ran MiXCR on the 5' RACE reads. Counted here are 1.5 million to 2 million distinct CDR3 sequences, about 32% occurring once; the ten biggest clones make up around 0.3%. What was sequenced was cord blood. The TCR originated in a newborn girl in good health. The rearrangement uses TRBV18 and TRBJ2-4, with D perhaps TRBD1 or TRBD2 (5 bases each). DNA of the CDR3: TGTGCCAGCTCACCCCTGACGAGGGGACGGTCAAACAAAAACATTCAGTACTTC. This encodes CASSPLTRGRSNKNIQYF. The variable domain in full, with the rest retrieved from reference TRBV18 and TRBJ2-4, is NAGVMQNPRHLVRRRGQEARLRCSPMKGHSHVYWYRQLPEEGLKFMVYLQKENIIDESGMPKERFSAEFPKEGPSILRIQQVVRGDSAAYFCASSPLTRGRSNKNIQYFGAGTRLSVL.